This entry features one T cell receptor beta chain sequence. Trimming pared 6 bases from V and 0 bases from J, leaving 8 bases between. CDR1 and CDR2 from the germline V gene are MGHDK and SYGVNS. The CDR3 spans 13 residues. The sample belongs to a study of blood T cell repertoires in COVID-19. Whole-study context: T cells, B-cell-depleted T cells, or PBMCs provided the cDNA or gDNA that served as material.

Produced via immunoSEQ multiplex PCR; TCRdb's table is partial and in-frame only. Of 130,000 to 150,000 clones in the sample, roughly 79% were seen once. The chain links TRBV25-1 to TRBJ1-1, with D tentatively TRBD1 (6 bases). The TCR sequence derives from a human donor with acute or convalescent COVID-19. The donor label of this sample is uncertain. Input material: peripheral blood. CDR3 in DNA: TGTGCCAGCAGAGGACAGTTGAACACTGAAGCTTTCTTT. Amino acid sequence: CASRGQLNTEAFF.